This passage covers 5 T cell receptor beta chains from one sample sequenced in a study of metastatic and nonmetastatic thyroid tumors. There were no patients who had received any treatment before thyroid surgery. TCRdb re-clonotyped the PCR reads through MiXCR. This sample carries about 33,000 clones, 18% of them seen once, and the ten largest clones take under 15%. Sequenced input: blood. These receptors all come from a male donor with papillary thyroid cancer or a benign thyroid nodule (not recorded which). Some clones in this sample may be carry-over from other donors' samples.

This clone was picked up many times. This chain uses TRBV6-4 with TRBJ2-1, with 14 bases fitting TRBD2. The CDR3 covers 15 residues. CDR1 and CDR2 from the germline V gene are MRHNA and SNTAGT. Trimming removed 5 bases from V and 8 bases from J; junction bases left unmatched: 5. The CDR3 DNA is TGTGCCAGCAGTTCGGGGACTAGCGGGGGCGATGAGCAGTTCTTC. Protein: CASSSGTSGGDEQFF.

As regards this clone: The junction does not match germline at one end; this may be a read error. The chain has TRBV7-2 and TRBJ2-5, with 12 bases lining up with TRBD2. In germline, CDR1 is SGHTA, CDR2 FQGNSA. CDR3 length equals 16 residues. The CDR3 here is CASSVGLAGSQYTRYF. CDR3 bases: TGTGCCAGCAGCGTCGGACTAGCGGGGAGTCAATATACCCGGTACTTC.

This clone was recorded many times. V usage is TRBV11-2 and J usage is TRBJ1-1; D not certain. The length of the CDR3 is 14 residues. The ends were cut back, 5 bases at V and 5 bases at J, with 15 bases in the middle. CDR1 is SGHAT and CDR2 is FQNNGV in the germline V gene. This CDR3 is CASSHEGFRTEAFF. CDR3 DNA sequence: TGTGCCAGCAGCCACGAGGGTTTCCGTACTGAAGCTTTCTTT.

Notes on this clone: The junction and the germline gene differ at one end; a read error may be behind it. V usage is TRBV10-2 and J usage is TRBJ2-7, with a possible D match to TRBD2 (6 bases). Germline V gene data show CDR1 as WSHSY and CDR2 as SAAADI. The length of the CDR3 is 14 residues. This CDR3 reads CDSRPIGGSYEQYF. The CDR3 bases are TGCGACAGCAGGCCGATCGGGGGCTCCTACGAGCAGTACTTC.

The chain combines TRBV12-3 or TRBV12-4 with TRBJ2-7, with 7 bases that match TRBD1. Germline trimming cut 6 bases from V and 3 bases from J; bases unmatched to any gene: 5. This CDR3 comprises 13 residues. The CDR3 protein is CASSLGQNYEQYF. The CDR3 DNA sequence: TGTGCCAGCAGCCTGGGACAGAACTACGAGCAGTACTTC.